What follows is one T cell receptor beta chain and its context. Its antigen is not known. The data were taken from a study of OX40 agonist ivuxolimab in advanced cancers. Study-wide points: CD8+ T cells averaged more expanded clones than CD4+.

Generated by immunoSEQ multiplex PCR, the TCRdb table keeps only in-frame clones and is missing some. This table has 55,000 to 70,000 clones, roughly 84% appearing once. The germline gives CDR1 MNHEY, CDR2 SVGAGI. The CDR3 sequence is 16 residues long. The ends were cut back, 0 bases at V and 2 bases at J, with 8 bases in the middle. The receptor's source is an adult with an advanced solid tumor such as melanoma, head and neck, liver or kidney cancer. This specimen consisted of CD4+ or CD8+ T cells sorted from blood, obtained in a trial of the OX40 agonist ivuxolimab. The chain carries TRBV6-5 and TRBJ2-6; a possible D gene is TRBD1 (5 bases). The DNA for the CDR3 is TGTGCCAGCAGTTACTCAGGGGAAGCTGGGGCCAACGTCCTGACTTTC. This gives the protein CASSYSGEAGANVLTF.